This T cell receptor beta chain appears in the sequencing data of a study of blood T cell repertoires in COVID-19. The overall study: Researchers got acute and convalescent COVID-19 samples from the United States, Italy and Spain.

The assay was immunoSEQ multiplex PCR, and TCRdb's table has in-frame clones only and misses some. This sample carries some 250,000 clones, approximately 86% of them seen once, and the ten largest clones take approximately 2%. Trimming removed 0 bases at V and 0 bases at J, with 8 bases between. This CDR3 has 15 amino acids. Looked up from germline, CDR1 is MNHNS and CDR2 is SASEGT. Material: peripheral blood. This chain joins TRBV6-1 and TRBJ1-2, with no clear D. This receptor was taken from a young man with active or convalescent COVID-19. CDR3 protein: CASSEALSANYGYTF. The CDR3 region has the DNA TGTGCCAGCAGTGAAGCGCTCTCAGCTAACTATGGCTACACCTTC.